This TCR beta chain comes out of a study of T cells in localized non-small cell lung cancer. TCRdb's copy holds only in-frame clones and misses some; the assay was immunoSEQ multiplex PCR. Of fewer than 20,000 clones in the sample, 82% were seen once. This CDR3 contains 19 residues. The germline V gene encodes CDR1 MDHEN and CDR2 SYDVKM. With V trimmed by 5 bases and J by 2 bases, 15 bases remained unmatched. The material was peripheral blood, obtained before any cancer treatment. The receptor comes from a male donor at least 60 years old with stage I lung adenocarcinoma. V gene TRBV28 combines with J gene TRBJ2-3; 11 bases match TRBD2. The CDR3 region has the DNA TGTGCCAGCAGTACCGGGACTAGCGGAGTCGGGCACAACACAGATACGCAGTATTTT. This encodes CASSTGTSGVGHNTDTQYF.